This entry lists 26 T cell receptor beta chains sequenced from one sample in a study of CD8 T cells in ankylosing spondylitis. TCRdb analysed the 5' RACE reads with MiXCR anew, one entry per CDR3 protein. Of approximately 350,000 distinct CDR3 sequences in the sample, 20% to 25% were seen once. The material sequenced was blood, either unsorted or a sorted T cell fraction (not recorded which). Every receptor here comes from a male donor with ankylosing spondylitis or in good health (not recorded which).

This clonotype turned up a few times. This rearrangement joins TRBV12-3 or TRBV12-4 to TRBJ2-1; 9 bases are shared with TRBD2. The junction had 3 bases not matched to a gene; V was cut back by 3 bases and J by 6 bases. The CDR3 extends over 14 amino acids. The CDR3 region has the DNA TGTGCCAGCAGTTTGCGGGGGGGTACCAATGAGCAGTTCTTC. Amino acids: CASSLRGGTNEQFF.

The chain links TRBV6-1 to TRBJ2-3; 13 bases align to TRBD2. Germline lookup yields CDR1 MNHNS and CDR2 SASEGT. The CDR3 consists of 17 residues. With 6 bases clipped from V and 1 base from J, the junction kept 7 bases outside the gene matches. The CDR3 loop is CASSPGLAGARTDTQYF. Written as DNA, the CDR3 is TGTGCCAGCAGCCCAGGACTAGCGGGGGCCCGCACAGATACGCAGTATTTT.

In this sample, this clonotype turned up a few times. This chain links TRBV10-3 with TRBJ2-7, with D tentatively TRBD1 or TRBD2 (5 bases each). Deletions cut 2 bases from V and 3 bases from J, with 8 bases between. The CDR3 length is 13 residues. CDR1 is ENHRY, CDR2 SYGVKD, per germline. The CDR3 DNA sequence: TGTGCCATCAGTGAGGGGGGAATCTACGAGCAGTACTTC. Residues: CAISEGGIYEQYF.

V is TRBV3-1 and J is TRBJ2-1, with TRBD2 as a possible D gene (6 bases). V lost 0 bases, J lost 5 bases, and 20 bases lay in between. Looked up from germline, CDR1 is LGHDT and CDR2 is YNNKEL (reference sequence). This CDR3 is built from 18 residues. CDR3 nucleotide sequence: TGTGCCAGCAGCCAAGAGGAGGAGGATGGGACTTTCCACAATGAGCAGTTCTTC. This encodes CASSQEEEDGTFHNEQFF.

The chain uses TRBV3-1 and TRBJ2-7; TRBD2 matches 9 bases. The CDR3 runs to 15 residues. V dropped 2 bases and J dropped 6; count of bases not matched to a gene: 8. Germline V gives CDR1 LGHDT, CDR2 YNNKEL (reference sequence). The DNA of the CDR3 is TGTGCCAGCAGCCAAACCGCGGGGGGGGCTGGCGAGCAGTACTTC. It codes for CASSQTAGGAGEQYF.

A note on this clonotype: Given a much more abundant clone one base away, this may be a read error. The chain carries TRBV14 and TRBJ2-7; D unresolved. From germline, CDR1 is SGHDN and CDR2 FVKESK. This CDR3 region has 11 residues. Trimming removed 3 bases from V and 3 bases from J, with 3 bases in between. The CDR3, as DNA: TGTGCCAGCAGCCACCACTACGAGCAGTACTTC. Its translation is CASSHHYEQYF. Complete variable domain (other parts from reference TRBV14 and TRBJ2-7): EAGVTQFPSHSVIEKGQTVTLRCDPISGHDNLYWYRRVMGKEIKFLLHFVKESKQDESGMPNNRFLAERTGGTYSTLKVQPAELEDSGVYFCASSHHYEQYFGPGTRLTVT.

This clonotype turned up a few times. The V gene is TRBV6-4, the J gene TRBJ2-3; a weak D match, TRBD1 (5 bases). The CDR3 totals 14 residues. From germline, CDR1 is MRHNA and CDR2 SNTAGT. The ends were cut back, 5 bases at V and 2 bases at J, with 11 bases in the middle. Here the CDR3 reads CASSLTDHTDTQYF. CDR3 DNA sequence: TGTGCCAGCAGTTTGACAGATCACACAGATACGCAGTATTTT.

This chain uses TRBV30 with TRBJ2-7, with 8 bases fitting TRBD1. This CDR3 region has 13 residues. Germline loops: CDR1 GTSNPN, CDR2 SVGIG (reference sequence). The ends lost 5 bases at V and 3 bases at J; junction bases unmatched: 6. DNA for the CDR3: TGTGCCTGGGGGGGACAGGTAAACTACGAGCAGTACTTC. Its protein is CAWGGQVNYEQYF.

The chain carries TRBV7-9 and TRBJ2-1, with D possibly being TRBD2 (5 bases). Germline V gene data show CDR1 as SEHNR and CDR2 as FQNEAQ (reference sequence). Trimming left V 5 bases short and J 2 bases short, with 13 bases between. The CDR3 consists of 15 residues. The CDR3 sequence is CASSRIGLTYNEQFF. CDR3 sequence (DNA): TGTGCCAGCAGCCGGATTGGACTGACCTACAATGAGCAGTTCTTC. Supplemented by reference TRBV7-9 and TRBJ2-1, the full variable domain reads DTGVSQNPRHKITKRGQNVTFRCDPISEHNRLYWYRQTLGQGPEFLTYFQNEAQLEKSRLLSDRFSAERPKGSFSTLEIQRTEQGDSAMYLCASSRIGLTYNEQFFGPGTRLTVL.

V is TRBV7-9 and J is TRBJ2-7; TRBD1 agrees at 8 bases. This CDR3 spans 15 amino acids. Germline lookup yields CDR1 SEHNR and CDR2 FQNEAQ (reference sequence). Trimming removed 5 bases from V and 2 bases from J; junction bases left unmatched: 8. The CDR3 DNA is TGTGCCAGCAGCCCTGACAGGGGCGCGACCTACGAGCAGTACTTC. Translating it yields CASSPDRGATYEQYF.

The chain uses TRBV6-4 and TRBJ2-1; 8 bases are shared with TRBD1. J gave up 7 bases and V 5 bases, and 25 bases lay outside the gene matches. The germline gives CDR1 MRHNA, CDR2 SNTAGT. This CDR3 region has 20 residues. CDR3 DNA: TGTGCCAGCAGTCGACCCGGGACAGGCAATAGGGGGTGGGTGGAAAATGAGCAGTTCTTC. Its protein is CASSRPGTGNRGWVENEQFF.

This clonotype was counted between two and nine times. The CDR3 loop is CASSLVGGQNTEAFF. The CDR3 nucleotides read TGTGCCAGCAGCTTGGTTGGAGGCCAGAACACTGAAGCTTTCTTT. The V and J genes are TRBV7-9 and TRBJ1-1; no clear D gene. The CDR3 is 15 residues long. The germline V gene encodes CDR1 SEHNR and CDR2 FQNEAQ (reference sequence). Trimming left V 3 bases short and J 1 base short, with 12 bases between.

This chain uses TRBV7-9 with TRBJ2-1; D is unclear. Trimming pared 2 bases from V and 8 bases from J, leaving 7 bases between. Germline V gene sequence: CDR1 SEHNR, CDR2 FQNEAQ (reference sequence). The CDR3 extends over 12 amino acids. CDR3: CASSLLWDEQFF. DNA for the CDR3: TGTGCCAGCAGCTTATTATGGGATGAGCAGTTCTTC.

In this sample, this clonotype turned up a few times. This chain joins TRBV7-9 and TRBJ2-1, with 9 bases lining up with TRBD1. This CDR3 has 16 amino acids. Germline V gene data show CDR1 as SEHNR and CDR2 as FQNEAQ (reference sequence). With V trimmed by 1 base and J by 5 bases, 6 bases remained unmatched. CDR3 residues: CASSLVGTGYHNEQFF. The CDR3 DNA sequence: TGTGCCAGCAGCTTAGTAGGGACAGGGTACCACAATGAGCAGTTCTTC.

The chain couples TRBV5-1 to TRBJ2-7; tentative D call: TRBD1 (6 bases). The V end was cut by 0 bases, the J end by 0 bases, with 7 bases between. Germline lookup yields CDR1 SGHRS and CDR2 YFSETQ. The CDR3 sequence is 14 residues long. The CDR3 bases are TGCGCCAGCAGCTTGGACAGGGCCTCCTACGAGCAGTACTTC. Amino acids: CASSLDRASYEQYF.

This clonotype was seen a few times. The gene calls are TRBV6-1 and TRBJ1-2, with D possibly matching TRBD1 (5 bases). The CDR3 totals 15 residues. Germline CDR1 reads MNHNS; CDR2 reads SASEGT. V lost 6 bases and J 6 bases, leaving 20 bases between the germline ends. The CDR3 nucleotides are TGTGCCAGCAGCCCCTGGGCAGGGTGGTTGGATGGCTACACCTTC. Its translation is CASSPWAGWLDGYTF.

The chain uses TRBV12-3 or TRBV12-4 and TRBJ1-2; D is unclear. The CDR3 sequence is 13 residues long. The V end lost 8 bases, the J end lost 5 bases, and 15 bases lay between the germline ends. For the CDR3, the DNA is TGTGCCAGCGACGGGTGGGGATCGTATGGCTACACCTTC. Its protein product is CASDGWGSYGYTF.

The V call is TRBV7-9, the J call TRBJ1-1, with no clear D. Germline assignment: CDR1 SEHNR and CDR2 FQNEAQ (reference sequence). V was shortened by 5 bases and J by 8 bases, with 12 bases between the two germline ends. The CDR3 consists of 12 residues. The CDR3 coding sequence is TGTGCCAGCAGCCAAGCTAGGACGGAAGCTTTCTTT. Its protein is CASSQARTEAFF.

V usage is TRBV6-1 and J usage is TRBJ2-7, with 8 bases that match TRBD1. The CDR3 covers 15 residues. V trimming: 6 bases; J trimming: 2 bases; junction bases outside the gene matches: 9. Germline V gene sequence: CDR1 MNHNS, CDR2 SASEGT. CDR3 residues: CASSSPGQEPYEQYF. Here the CDR3 DNA reads TGTGCCAGCAGCAGCCCGGGACAGGAGCCCTACGAGCAGTACTTC.

V usage is TRBV6-4 and J usage is TRBJ2-2; D unresolved. The CDR3 extends over 12 amino acids. The germline V gene encodes CDR1 MRHNA and CDR2 SNTAGT. The ends were cut back, 2 bases at V and 6 bases at J, with 4 bases in the middle. In DNA, the CDR3 is TGTGCCAGCAGTGACCCCTCCGGGGAGCTGTTTTTT. Translated: CASSDPSGELFF.

The genes are TRBV13 and TRBJ2-7, with TRBD2 matching over 8 bases. The junction had 14 bases not matched to a gene; V was cut back by 3 bases and J by 7 bases. Germline values: CDR1 PRHDT, CDR2 FYEKMQ (reference sequence). The CDR3 spans 16 residues. CDR3 residues: CASSFPGLAGRGEQYF. CDR3 nucleotides: TGTGCCAGCAGCTTTCCGGGTCTAGCCGGGAGGGGTGAGCAGTACTTC.

This clonotype showed up just a few times. The chain is built from TRBV15 and TRBJ2-5, with D unclear. Trimming removed 5 bases from V and 2 bases from J, with 9 bases in between. The CDR3 contains 13 residues. CDR1 is LNHNV, CDR2 YYDKDF, per germline (reference sequence). The chain's CDR3 is CATSQQDQETQYF. As DNA, the CDR3 is TGTGCCACCAGCCAGCAGGATCAAGAGACCCAGTACTTC.

The gene calls are TRBV7-2 and TRBJ2-2, with D uncertain. The CDR3 is 13 residues long. Trimming took 5 bases from V and 7 from J, leaving 11 bases between them. Germline V gene sequence: CDR1 SGHTA, CDR2 FQGNSA. The DNA of the CDR3 is TGTGCCAGCAGCCCGATTGGAATCGGGGAGCTGTTTTTT. It encodes CASSPIGIGELFF.

This clonotype was seen only a few times. This chain's CDR3 is CASSQLQSGSSYNEQFF. The CDR3 DNA is TGCGCCAGCAGCCAACTCCAATCGGGTTCCTCCTACAATGAGCAGTTCTTC. V and J are TRBV4-1 and TRBJ2-1; D uncertain. Germline CDR1 reads MGHRA; CDR2 reads YSYEKL. Trimming pared 2 bases from V and 0 bases from J, leaving 14 bases between. The CDR3 is 17 residues long.

A single count supports this clonotype. This rearrangement joins TRBV4-1 to TRBJ2-7, with D possibly being TRBD1 (6 bases). The germline V gene encodes CDR1 MGHRA and CDR2 YSYEKL. Trimming took off 4 bases at V and 3 bases at J, with 16 bases between the two ends. The CDR3 length is 15 residues. The CDR3 DNA reads TGCGCCAGCAGCCCAGCCGGCTGGGGGCACTACGAGCAGTACTTC. It encodes CASSPAGWGHYEQYF.

Only a few counts were recorded for this clonotype. The V call is TRBV12-3 or TRBV12-4, the J call TRBJ2-3, with D unresolved. V shed 7 bases and J shed 4 bases, with 9 bases lying between them. CDR3 length equals 12 residues. The CDR3: CASTFDPDTQYF. The DNA of the CDR3 is TGTGCCAGCACCTTTGATCCAGATACGCAGTATTTT.